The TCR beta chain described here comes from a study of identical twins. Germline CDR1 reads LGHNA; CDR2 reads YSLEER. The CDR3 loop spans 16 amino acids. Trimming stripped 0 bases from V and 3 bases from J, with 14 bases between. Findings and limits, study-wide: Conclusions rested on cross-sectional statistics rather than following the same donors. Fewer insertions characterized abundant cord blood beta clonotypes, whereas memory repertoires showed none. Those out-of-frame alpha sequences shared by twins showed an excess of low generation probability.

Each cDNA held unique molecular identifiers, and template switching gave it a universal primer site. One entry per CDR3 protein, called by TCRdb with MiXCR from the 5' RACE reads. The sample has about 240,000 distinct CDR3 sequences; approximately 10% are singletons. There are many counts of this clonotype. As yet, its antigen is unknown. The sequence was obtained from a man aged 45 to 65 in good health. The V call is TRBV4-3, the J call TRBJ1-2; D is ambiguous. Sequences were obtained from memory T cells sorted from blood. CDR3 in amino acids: CASSQDLSNLYYGYTF. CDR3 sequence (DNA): TGCGCCAGCAGCCAAGATTTGAGCAATCTATACTATGGCTACACCTTC.